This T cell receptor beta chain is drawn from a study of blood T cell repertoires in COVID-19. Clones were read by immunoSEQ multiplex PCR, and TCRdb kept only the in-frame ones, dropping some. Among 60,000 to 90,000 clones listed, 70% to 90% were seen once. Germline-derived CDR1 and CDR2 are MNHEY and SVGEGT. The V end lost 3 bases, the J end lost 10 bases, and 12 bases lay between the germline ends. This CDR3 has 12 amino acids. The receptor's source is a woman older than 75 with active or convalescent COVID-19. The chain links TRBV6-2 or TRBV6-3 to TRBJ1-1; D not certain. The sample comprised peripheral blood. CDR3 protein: CASSYSTVGAFF. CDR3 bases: TGTGCCAGCAGTTATTCCACGGTCGGAGCTTTCTTT.